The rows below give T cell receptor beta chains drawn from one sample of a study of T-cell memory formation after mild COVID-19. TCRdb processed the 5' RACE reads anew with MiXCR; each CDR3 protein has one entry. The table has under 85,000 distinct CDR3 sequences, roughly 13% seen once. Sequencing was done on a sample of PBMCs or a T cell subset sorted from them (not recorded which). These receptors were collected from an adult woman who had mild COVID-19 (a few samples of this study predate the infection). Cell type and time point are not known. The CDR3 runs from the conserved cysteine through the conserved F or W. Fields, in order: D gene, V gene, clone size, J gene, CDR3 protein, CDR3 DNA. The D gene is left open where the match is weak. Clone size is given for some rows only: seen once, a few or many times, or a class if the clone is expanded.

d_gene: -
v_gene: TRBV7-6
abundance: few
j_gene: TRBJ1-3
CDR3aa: CASSSRTVTVSGNTIYF
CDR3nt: TGTGCCAGCAGCTCTCGGACAGTAACAGTCTCTGGAAACACCATATATTTT

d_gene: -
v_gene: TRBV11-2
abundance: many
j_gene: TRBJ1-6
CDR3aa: CASHQYPGGGNSPLHF
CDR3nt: TGTGCCAGCCACCAGTACCCAGGTGGGGGTAATTCACCCCTCCACTTT

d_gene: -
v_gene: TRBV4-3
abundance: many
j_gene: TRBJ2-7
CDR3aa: CASSQVKPGTPAGEQYF
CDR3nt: TGCGCCAGCAGCCAAGTTAAACCCGGGACTCCCGCCGGTGAGCAGTACTTC

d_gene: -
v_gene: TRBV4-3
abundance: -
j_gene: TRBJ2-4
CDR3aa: CASSQDTLRGDRENIQYF
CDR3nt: TGCGCCAGCAGCCAAGACACCCTGAGGGGGGACAGAGAAAACATTCAGTACTTC

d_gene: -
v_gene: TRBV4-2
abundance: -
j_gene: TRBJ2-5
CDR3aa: CASSQAWGEGVRETQYF
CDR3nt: TGTGCCAGCAGCCAAGCCTGGGGGGAAGGGGTACGAGAGACCCAGTACTTC

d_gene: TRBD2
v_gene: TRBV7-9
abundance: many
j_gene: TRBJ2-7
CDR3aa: CASSPPTSGPTYEQYF
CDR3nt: TGTGCCAGCAGCCCCCCGACTAGCGGGCCCACCTACGAGCAGTACTTC

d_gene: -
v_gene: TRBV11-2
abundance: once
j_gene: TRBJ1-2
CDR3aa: CASSLGTGGPNNYGYTF
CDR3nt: TGTGCCAGCAGCTTAGGTACCGGTGGCCCTAATAACTATGGCTACACCTTC

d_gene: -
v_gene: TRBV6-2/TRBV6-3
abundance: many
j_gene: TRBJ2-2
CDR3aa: CASSLGTAGELFF
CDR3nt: TGTGCCAGCAGTTTGGGGACGGCCGGGGAGCTGTTTTTT

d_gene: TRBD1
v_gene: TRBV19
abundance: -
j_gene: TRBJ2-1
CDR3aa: CASSIAGQSYNEQFF
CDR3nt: TGTGCCAGTAGTATAGCGGGACAGTCCTACAATGAGCAGTTCTTC

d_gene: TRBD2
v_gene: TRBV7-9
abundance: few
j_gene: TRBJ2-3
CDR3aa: CASSLEPGTSFTDTQYF
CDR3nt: TGTGCCAGCAGCTTAGAGCCCGGGACTAGCTTCACAGATACGCAGTATTTT